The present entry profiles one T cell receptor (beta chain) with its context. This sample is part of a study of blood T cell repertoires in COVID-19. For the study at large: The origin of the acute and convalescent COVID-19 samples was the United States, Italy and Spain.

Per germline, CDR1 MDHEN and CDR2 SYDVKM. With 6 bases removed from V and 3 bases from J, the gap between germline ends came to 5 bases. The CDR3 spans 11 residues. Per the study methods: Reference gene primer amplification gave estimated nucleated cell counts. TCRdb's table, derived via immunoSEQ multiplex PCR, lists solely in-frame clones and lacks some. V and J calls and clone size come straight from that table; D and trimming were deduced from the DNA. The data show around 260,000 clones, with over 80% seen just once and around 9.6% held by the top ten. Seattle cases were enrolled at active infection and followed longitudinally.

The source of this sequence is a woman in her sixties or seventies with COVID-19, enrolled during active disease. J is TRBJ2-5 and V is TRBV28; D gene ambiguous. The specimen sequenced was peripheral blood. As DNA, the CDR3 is TGTGCCAGCAGGGGCGAAGAGACCCAGTACTTC. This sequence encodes CASRGEETQYF.